The 21 T cell receptor beta chains listed next were all sequenced from one sample in a study of control samples from healthy donors and cancer patients. Clones were read by immunoSEQ multiplex PCR, and TCRdb kept only the in-frame ones, dropping some. This table has fewer than 40,000 clones, about 94% appearing once. The sample was PBMCs. The origin of the receptors is a man aged 40-50 years with colorectal cancer.

This clone was seen once. This rearrangement joins TRBV5-1 to TRBJ1-3; possible D gene TRBD1, 6 bases. Looked up from germline, CDR1 is SGHRS and CDR2 is YFSETQ. The CDR3 is made up of 17 amino acids. V dropped 4 bases and J dropped 0 bases, with 17 bases sitting between them. Written as DNA, the CDR3 is TGCGCCAGCAGCCTCTTTTCTACAGGGAACTCTGGAAACACCATATATTTT. Translating gives CASSLFSTGNSGNTIYF.

The rearrangement links TRBV19 to TRBJ1-2; D is uncertain. In germline, CDR1 is LNHDA, CDR2 SQIVND (reference sequence). V was clipped by 4 bases and J by 5 bases, with 14 bases between them. This CDR3 spans 14 amino acids. The CDR3 nucleotides are TGTGCCAGTAGTACCGGTAAAGGGCCTTATGGCTACACCTTC. Translation: CASSTGKGPYGYTF.

The CDR3 sequence: CASSYTTDLATNEKLFF. DNA of the CDR3: TGTGCCAGCAGTTATACGACAGATCTTGCAACTAATGAAAAACTGTTTTTT. This chain joins TRBV2 and TRBJ1-4; D perhaps matches TRBD1 (5 bases). The V end lost 5 bases, the J end lost 0 bases, and 16 bases lay between the germline ends. The germline gives CDR1 SNHLY, CDR2 FYNNEI. CDR3 size: 17 residues.

The chain uses TRBV6-5 and TRBJ2-5, with TRBD2 matching over 10 bases. J lost 13 bases, V lost 0 bases, and 11 bases had no gene match. Germline V gene lookup returns CDR1 MNHEY and CDR2 SVGAGI. The CDR3 contains 15 residues. Written as DNA, the CDR3 is TGTGCCAGCAGTTACTCGACCGCTAGCGGGGGTTCCATGTACTTC. Encoded protein: CASSYSTASGGSMYF.

Only a few counts were recorded for this clone. The chain joins TRBV6-5 to TRBJ1-1; D remains unclear. V lost 6 bases and J 0 bases, leaving 8 bases between the germline ends. The germline V gene has CDR1 MNHEY and CDR2 SVGAGI. This CDR3 is 13 amino acids long. The CDR3 DNA reads TGTGCCAGCAGGGGCGACTTGAACACTGAAGCTTTCTTT. Translating it yields CASRGDLNTEAFF.

This clone was picked up one time. This chain uses TRBV5-6 with TRBJ2-2; 7 nucleotides match TRBD2. This CDR3 region has 15 residues. The V gene's germline CDR1 is SGHDT and CDR2 YYEEEE. V lost 1 base to trimming and J lost 4 bases; unmatched junction nucleotides: 4. The CDR3 protein is CASSLLGGSTGELFF. CDR3 in DNA: TGTGCCAGCAGCTTGTTGGGGGGGAGCACCGGGGAGCTGTTTTTT.

The V and J genes are TRBV12-3 or TRBV12-4 and TRBJ1-2, with no clear D. This CDR3 comprises 11 residues. V dropped 5 bases and J dropped 8 bases, with 9 bases sitting between them. The CDR3 bases are TGTGCCAGCAGTGACGCGCGGGGCTACACCTTC. It encodes CASSDARGYTF.

This clone has just a few counts. The chain combines TRBV3-1 (or the pseudogene TRBV3-2) with TRBJ1-6; D is perhaps TRBD1 (5 bases). The germline gives CDR1 LGHDT, CDR2 YNNKEL (reference sequence). With 6 bases removed from V and 1 base from J, the gap between germline ends came to 16 bases. The CDR3 is 17 residues long. The CDR3 sequence is CASRPRLWGSYNSPLHF. CDR3 nucleotides: TGTGCCAGCAGGCCAAGATTGTGGGGGTCCTATAATTCACCCCTCCACTTT.

V gene TRBV29-1 combines with J gene TRBJ2-7; no firm D call. Germline V gene sequence: CDR1 SQVTM, CDR2 ANQGSEA. The length of the CDR3 is 13 residues. The V and J ends lost 5 bases and 5 bases respectively, with 16 bases between them. The CDR3 region is CSVRVNSNNEQYF. The CDR3 DNA sequence: TGCAGCGTTAGGGTGAACAGCAATAACGAGCAGTACTTC.

This clone was picked up a small number of times. This chain joins TRBV9 and TRBJ1-6, with 7 bases matching TRBD1. The J segment lost 6 bases and the V segment lost 3 bases, leaving 6 bases of the junction unmatched. Germline values: CDR1 SGDLS, CDR2 YYNGEE. This CDR3 contains 15 residues. In nucleotides, the CDR3 is TGTGCCAGCAGCGGACGGGACAGACCTAATTCACCCCTCCACTTT. Its translation: CASSGRDRPNSPLHF.

This chain connects TRBV9 to TRBJ2-1; D remains unclear. CDR1 is SGDLS, CDR2 YYNGEE, per germline. This CDR3 spans 13 amino acids. Between the trimmed V and J ends, which lost 0 bases and 5 bases, there was a span of 6 bases. CDR3 bases: TGTGCCAGCAGCGTAGGCAGCAACAATGAGCAGTTCTTC. This translates into CASSVGSNNEQFF.

The chain recombines TRBV7-2 with TRBJ2-3, with 8 bases lining up with TRBD2. The junction had 19 bases not matched to a gene; V was cut back by 4 bases and J by 13 bases. Germline assignment: CDR1 SGHTA and CDR2 FQGNSA. This CDR3 has 16 residues. The CDR3 DNA follows: TGTGCCAGCAGCTCATCGGGGGGGGCAACCGTGATACGCAAGTATTTT. Translation gives CASSSSGGATVIRKYF.

The rearrangement joins TRBV30 to TRBJ1-5; a possible D gene is TRBD1 (6 bases). V lost 3 bases and J lost 4, with 25 bases in between. This CDR3 is 18 amino acids long. Germline CDR1 and CDR2: GTSNPN and SVGIG (reference sequence). As DNA, the CDR3 is TGTGCCTGGAGCCCCTTCTGGGGGGGCGAGGGAAGTAATCAGCCCCAGCATTTT. Protein sequence: CAWSPFWGGEGSNQPQHF.

The chain recombines TRBV7-6 with TRBJ2-1, with a tentative D call TRBD1 (5 bases). With 5 bases removed from V and 6 bases from J, the gap between germline ends came to 14 bases. The germline V gene encodes CDR1 SGHVS and CDR2 FNYEAQ. This CDR3 has 14 amino acids. CDR3 region: CASSTGRQGNEQFF. The CDR3 DNA is TGTGCCAGCAGCACAGGTAGGCAGGGCAATGAGCAGTTCTTC.

V is TRBV5-4 and J is TRBJ1-1; 7 bases are a match to TRBD1. This CDR3 is 15 amino acids long. From germline, CDR1 is SGHNT and CDR2 YYREEE (reference sequence). Losses at the gene ends were 4 bases for V and 1 base for J; bases not matched to a gene: 7. The CDR3 region is CASSLRNRGNTEAFF. In DNA, the CDR3 is TGTGCCAGCAGCCTAAGGAACAGGGGGAACACTGAAGCTTTCTTT.

The chain recombines TRBV6-5 with TRBJ1-2; the D is unclear. The CDR3 is 14 residues long. Between the trimmed V and J ends, which lost 5 bases and 3 bases, there was a span of 13 bases. In germline, CDR1 is MNHEY, CDR2 SVGAGI. The CDR3 loop reads CASSRSDRDYGYTF. CDR3 coding DNA: TGTGCCAGCAGTAGGTCCGACCGGGACTATGGCTACACCTTC.

V usage is TRBV18 and J usage is TRBJ2-1; 7 bases align to TRBD2. This CDR3 is 13 amino acids long. V lost 8 bases to trimming and J lost 10 bases; unmatched junction nucleotides: 11. Germline values: CDR1 KGHSH, CDR2 LQKENI. The CDR3 bases are TGTGCCAGCCAACTCACGGGACTACCCGAGCAGTTCTTC. It encodes CASQLTGLPEQFF. Combining the CDR3 with reference TRBV18 and TRBJ2-1 gives the whole variable domain NAGVMQNPRHLVRRRGQEARLRCSPMKGHSHVYWYRQLPEEGLKFMVYLQKENIIDESGMPKERFSAEFPKEGPSILRIQQVVRGDSAAYFCASQLTGLPEQFFGPGTRLTVL.

This clone appeared a single time. The rearrangement joins TRBV11-2 to TRBJ2-1, with a possible D match to TRBD2 (5 bases). V lost 11 bases to trimming and J lost 8 bases, with 10 bases between them. In germline, CDR1 is SGHAT, CDR2 FQNNGV. The length of the CDR3 is 10 residues. CDR3 sequence: CAQGSDEQFF. The DNA for the CDR3 is TGTGCCCAAGGGAGCGATGAGCAGTTCTTC.

The V and J genes are TRBV28 and TRBJ1-1, with D unresolved. The CDR3 has 14 residues. The germline V and J ends were trimmed by 4 bases and 1 base, with 10 bases remaining between them. Germline V gives CDR1 MDHEN, CDR2 SYDVKM. The CDR3 DNA is TGTGCCAGCAGTTGGGTCTTCGGGAACACTGAAGCTTTCTTT. Encoded protein: CASSWVFGNTEAFF.

This clone showed up just once. DNA for the CDR3: TGTGCCAGCAGCCCTCCTAGCGGGGGGGCCTCCGGGGAGCTGTTTTTT. Protein sequence: CASSPPSGGASGELFF. The V call is TRBV7-7, the J call TRBJ2-2; 12 nucleotides agree with TRBD2. With V trimmed by 5 bases and J by 6 bases, 7 bases remained unmatched. This CDR3 contains 16 residues. Germline loops: CDR1 SSHAT, CDR2 FNYEAQ (reference sequence).

The chain links TRBV2 to TRBJ2-1; a weak D match, TRBD2 (5 bases). Trimming shortened V by 2 bases and J by 8 bases, and 13 bases separated the two germline ends. This CDR3 comprises 14 residues. The germline CDR1 and CDR2 sequences are SNHLY and FYNNEI. The CDR3 spells CASSENELDYEQFF. DNA for the CDR3: TGTGCCAGCAGTGAAAACGAACTAGATTATGAGCAGTTCTTC.